The sequence of this T cell receptor (beta chain) was determined in a study of blood T cell repertoires in COVID-19 (TCRdb year 2020). For context, the study as a whole: Collaborator samples came from the United States, Italy and Spain and covered acute and convalescent phases of COVID-19. The material from the prospective study consisted of cDNA or gDNA derived from T cells, B-cell-depleted T cells, or PBMCs. Subjects who had been exposed to COVID-19, were actively infected with it, or had recovered from it provided the deeply sampled blood TCRbeta repertoires that made up the dataset. The repertoires were released in a freely available public database intended as a resource for research on the immune response to SARS-CoV-2. Samples came from the ongoing ImmuneRACE study (first 160 participants) plus 1,254 subjects from 6 global collaborators. Sample metadata almost always included a de-identified subject ID, COVID-19 status, age in years and sex. Where available, HLA class I and class II types were obtained from metadata supplied by the sample provider rather than from assay-based typing.

Results and caveats for the whole study, not just this receptor: The amount of clinical and demographic metadata varied by source and participant and was provided uncurated.

The CDR3 runs 15 residues from the cysteine to the phenylalanine. Solely the CDR3 DNA is kept, with 45 bases framed from the first base. In the germline V gene, CDR1 corresponds to SGHRS and CDR2 to YFSETQ. V is cut back by 4 bases and J by 5 bases, with 7 bases in the junction unmatched. TCRbeta CDR3 regions were amplified from genomic DNA by means of the immunoSEQ Assay, a bias-controlled multiplex PCR. The authors' pipeline ran thus. The number of nucleated cells in each sample was estimated from the amplification of reference gene primers within the assay. To quantify the absolute abundance of each unique TCRbeta CDR3 rearrangement, sequence reads were collapsed and filtered. For each sample, productive Simpson clonality was calculated as the square root of Simpson's diversity index over productive rearrangements. In its TCRdb copy, this immuneACCESS table keeps in-frame sequences only and misses some clones. Where compared with another copy, unresolved V genes explain less than half of these, and the others have no known cause. The V and J calls and clone size are taken from that table; D and trimming were inferred from the DNA. A total of approximately 250,000 clones appear in this sample, about 89% of them only once. The ten biggest clones cover over 4% of the sample.

Participants in the prospective study were aged roughly 18 to 89 years, lived in under 30 United States geographic areas, and enrolled through a virtual design. In the prospective study, participants were assigned to cohorts based on the clinical history participants reported in a screening survey and a study questionnaire. ImmuneRACE Cohort 3 recovered participants were defined by two consecutive negative NP/OP PCR tests, healthcare professional clearance, or symptom resolution. Mobile phlebotomists in the prospective study collected whole blood, serum and a nasopharyngeal or oropharyngeal swab from every participant. Additional blood draws and questionnaires over an approximately 2-month period could optionally be provided by prospective study participants. Blood samples from the prospective study were shipped frozen or at room temperature prior to DNA extraction. Regarding this clone: The specificity of this receptor is unknown. No quality values exist for individual bases; no much larger clone is one base distant.

The rearranged chain carries TRBV5-1 and TRBJ1-5; a stretch of 9 junction bases matches TRBD1. The sequenced sample consisted of PBMCs or T cells enriched from blood (not recorded which). The clonotype originates from a woman in her 30s who had recovered from COVID-19. The DNA sequence is as follows: TGCGCCAGCAGCCCGGGGACAGGGTGGGATCAGCCCCAGCATTTT. Its protein product is CASSPGTGWDQPQHF.